The entry that follows covers one TCR beta chain sequence. Its cognate antigen has yet to be identified. Qualities for individual bases were not recorded, and no much larger clone is one base off. This record belongs to a study of PD-L1 blockade in urothelial cancer (dated by TCRdb to the late 2010s). Looking at the study overall: Every patient began therapy at some point between 2013 and 2015 and was given atezolizumab 1,200 mg intravenously every 3 weeks. About 90% of the roughly 29 patients were males with bladder-origin urothelial cancer, and about 65% of the roughly 30 reported a prior smoking history. Patients had an ECOG performance status of 0 or 1 and had received between 0 and 3 prior chemotherapy regimens. Blood samples were analyzed at 3 weeks after treatment start (second dose) and at 6 weeks after treatment start. Blood samples gave median yields of around 140,000 T cells and tens of thousands of unique TCRs, along with a median clonality of about 0.084. The study, an exploratory multi-omic analysis, examined somatic, immune and clinical correlates of response to PD-L1 blockade with atezolizumab in urothelial cancer. Pretreatment tumor samples, along with matched peripheral blood collected serially before and after atezolizumab treatment, underwent TCR sequencing. Durable clinical benefit was defined as progression-free survival longer than 6 months, and TCR features were also tested against progression-free and overall survival. In the same patients who had TCR sequencing, pretreatment tumors also underwent whole exome sequencing and RNA sequencing. Durable clinical benefit was achieved by nine patients and was not achieved by 20 patients. Pretreatment blood TCR-seq was available for 27 to 30 patients, at least one posttreatment blood collection was obtained for 24 patients, and tumor TCR-seq was available for 24 patients. Paper-wide results and their limitations: Among patients with durable benefit, tumor-associated TCR clones showed greater expansion in peripheral blood 3 weeks after treatment started (n = 22, p = 0.022). Because of the small sample size (n ≈ 28) and the many exploratory analyses performed, the results are intended to be regarded as hypothesis-generating. Improved progression-free and overall survival was found to be associated with pretreatment peripheral blood TCR clonality below the median.

The cohort comprised roughly 30 patients with locally advanced or metastatic urothelial carcinoma treated at Memorial Sloan Kettering on a trial protocol. Peripheral blood mononuclear cells were collected from each patient pretreatment and during treatment, giving between 1 and 8 total time points per patient. The Qiagen DNeasy Blood extraction kit was used to purify genomic DNA from total PBMCs and tumor samples. Collected pretreatment and during treatment, PBMCs were isolated and stored as previously described. Synthetic TCR analog templates were spiked into each PCR to estimate absolute template abundance from read counts. The immunoSEQ assay was used to amplify TCRbeta CDR3 regions from genomic DNA with bias-controlled V and J gene primers. Sequencing of rearranged TCRbeta segments was performed at approximately 20X coverage. The study's own analysis went as follows. Clustering was used to correct sequencing errors, and CDR3s were annotated against IMGT to assign V, D and J genes. Downstream analyses used only productive TCRbeta rearrangements and left out out-of-frame or stop-codon sequences. Clonality was computed as one minus Shannon entropy normalized by the log of the number of unique productive sequences. Fisher's exact test with Benjamini-Hochberg correction, using a cutoff of adjusted p below 0.01, was how clones that differed between time points or between blood and tumor were identified. TCRdb's version of the immuneACCESS table is confined to in-frame rearrangements and falls short of the full clone set. An unresolved V gene accounts for under half of the shortfall where checked; the remainder is of unknown origin. V and J calls and clone size follow that table, whereas D and trimming were derived from the DNA. This sample gives tens of thousands of clones in total; approximately 80% of them show up just once. The ten most abundant clones make up around 4.5% of the sample.

From its cysteine to its phenylalanine, the CDR3 spans 14 amino acids. The CDR3 DNA has 42 bases and is translated from base 1. Unmatched junction bases come to 3, with V trimmed by 0 bases and J by 8 bases. CDR1 is given as SGHKS and CDR2 as YYEKEE, both from the germline V gene (reference sequence). The chain is assembled from TRBV5-5 and TRBJ1-4; 8 bases in the middle match TRBD1. The source material was PBMCs, sampled around atezolizumab (anti-PD-L1) treatment. This receptor was identified in a man between 65 and 85 years old with urothelial cancer. For the CDR3, the sequence is CASSLGTGLEKLFF. The bases are TGTGCCAGCAGCTTGGGGACAGGGCTAGAAAAACTGTTTTTT.